This is a list of T cell receptor beta chains from one sample in a study of T cell responses to AZD1222 COVID-19 vaccine. The repertoire was sequenced with immunoSEQ multiplex PCR; TCRdb's copy has only in-frame clones and lacks some. The data hold tens of thousands of clones, with 80% to 95% observed a single time. Specimen: peripheral blood, collected 28 days after the second dose of the MenACWY control vaccine. Source of these receptors: an adult who received the MenACWY meningococcal vaccine as a control. Each CDR3 is given with its conserved first and last residue. Each record gives: D gene, V gene, CDR3 length, clone size, J gene, CDR3 protein, CDR3 DNA. D genes are given only for firm matches. Some rows have no size entry. The others give once, few or many, or a class for an expanded clone.

-	TRBV6-5	15	once	TRBJ1-3	CASARDIYSGNTIYF	TGTGCCAGCGCCCGTGACATTTACTCTGGAAACACCATATATTTT
TRBD1	TRBV7-8	15	-	TRBJ1-5	CASSSIDRDHQPQHF	TGTGCCAGCAGCTCCATCGACAGGGATCATCAGCCCCAGCATTTT
TRBD2	TRBV19	15	once	TRBJ2-1	CASAGVSGSYGKQFF	TGTGCCAGTGCGGGGGTTAGCGGCTCTTATGGGAAACAGTTCTTC
TRBD2	TRBV18	16	-	TRBJ2-3	CASSRSPLAGVDTQYF	TGTGCCAGCTCCCGCTCCCCTTTAGCGGGAGTGGATACGCAGTATTTT
-	TRBV7-9	13	-	TRBJ1-3	CASSFRAVDTIYF	TGTGCCAGCAGCTTTAGGGCTGTGGACACCATATATTTT
-	TRBV4-3	17	-	TRBJ1-1	CASSRTGTVAMNTEAFF	TGCGCCAGCAGCCGAACCGGGACCGTAGCAATGAACACTGAAGCTTTCTTT
-	TRBV25-1	13	-	TRBJ1-2	CASSELGQWGYTF	TGTGCCAGCAGTGAATTAGGACAGTGGGGCTACACCTTC
-	TRBV11-3	12	-	TRBJ1-1	CASSLGGRTAFF	TGTGCCAGCAGCTTAGGTGGGAGGACCGCTTTCTTT
-	TRBV2	11	-	TRBJ1-1	CASTERTEAFF	TGTGCCAGCACCGAGAGGACTGAAGCTTTCTTT
-	TRBV5-8	15	-	TRBJ2-1	CASSGSGQSYNEQFF	TGTGCCAGCTCGGGGAGCGGGCAATCCTACAATGAGCAGTTCTTC
-	TRBV11-2	18	-	TRBJ2-1	CASSSDSRAASSYNEQFF	TGTGCCAGCAGCTCCGATTCGAGAGCGGCTAGCTCCTACAATGAGCAGTTCTTC
-	TRBV10-3	13	-	TRBJ1-5	CAISGAGEQPQHF	TGTGCCATCAGTGGGGCAGGGGAACAGCCCCAGCATTTT
-	TRBV2	14	-	TRBJ1-5	CASSEGGGNQPQHF	TGTGCCAGCAGTGAAGGCGGAGGGAATCAGCCCCAGCATTTT
-	TRBV29-1	15	-	TRBJ1-3	CSVEVLWGLGNTIYF	TGCAGCGTTGAAGTCTTATGGGGGCTGGGAAACACCATATATTTT
-	TRBV28	14	-	TRBJ2-7	CASSPPPPRGEQYF	TGTGCCAGCAGTCCCCCCCCTCCAAGGGGCGAGCAGTACTTC
-	TRBV29-1	13	few	TRBJ2-7	CSVIGEPLYEQYF	TGCAGCGTTATCGGGGAACCACTCTACGAGCAGTACTTC
-	TRBV6-5	14	-	TRBJ2-1	CASLKDGFQGEQFF	TGTGCCTCACTAAAGGACGGCTTTCAGGGTGAGCAGTTCTTC
-	TRBV19	12	-	TRBJ1-5	CASSFRNQPQHF	TGTGCCAGTAGTTTCAGGAATCAGCCCCAGCATTTT
TRBD2	TRBV6-5	14	-	TRBJ2-3	CASSLGRGTDTQYF	TGTGCCAGCAGTTTGGGGAGGGGCACAGATACGCAGTATTTT
TRBD1	TRBV6-5	14	-	TRBJ1-5	CASRLQGAGQPQHF	TGTGCCAGCAGGCTCCAGGGGGCGGGTCAGCCCCAGCATTTT
TRBD2	TRBV19	15	-	TRBJ2-1	CASRGGLATYNEQFF	TGTGCCAGTAGGGGGGGACTAGCGACCTACAATGAGCAGTTCTTC
TRBD2	TRBV6-2/TRBV6-3	15	-	TRBJ2-1	CASSSLTSGRNEQFF	TGTGCCAGCAGTTCCCTAACTAGCGGGAGAAATGAGCAGTTCTTC
-	TRBV6-5	16	-	TRBJ1-4	CASSYPEGRGGEKLFF	TGTGCCAGCAGTTACCCGGAGGGGAGAGGAGGTGAAAAACTGTTTTTT
-	TRBV19	12	few	TRBJ2-2	CASSIIPGELFF	TGTGCCAGTAGTATTATCCCCGGGGAGCTGTTTTTT
TRBD2	TRBV7-9	15	-	TRBJ2-7	CASSFYGGDKYEQYF	TGTGCCAGCAGCTTTTATGGGGGGGATAAGTACGAGCAGTACTTC
-	TRBV6-6	13	-	TRBJ1-5	CASRGGLNQPQHF	TGTGCCAGCAGAGGAGGTTTGAATCAGCCCCAGCATTTT
-	TRBV27	14	-	TRBJ2-1	CASFSVLAYNEQFF	TGTGCCAGTTTTAGTGTTTTGGCCTACAATGAGCAGTTCTTC
-	TRBV10-1	12	few	TRBJ1-1	CASSPHNTEAFF	TGCGCCAGCAGCCCTCATAACACTGAAGCTTTCTTT
-	TRBV18	16	-	TRBJ1-6	CASSPSGGSYNSPLHF	TGTGCCAGCTCACCATCGGGGGGATCCTATAATTCACCCCTCCACTTT
-	TRBV6-2/TRBV6-3	12	-	TRBJ1-1	CASSKLNTEAFF	TGTGCCAGCAGCAAGCTGAACACTGAAGCTTTCTTT
-	TRBV6-5	15	-	TRBJ1-4	CASSHGLGTNEKLFF	TGTGCCAGCAGTCACGGCCTGGGAACTAATGAAAAACTGTTTTTT
-	TRBV14	13	-	TRBJ2-1	CASSQDLKGEQFF	TGTGCCAGCAGCCAAGATTTGAAGGGTGAGCAGTTCTTC
-	TRBV7-2	13	-	TRBJ1-3	CASSFNSGNTIYF	TGTGCCAGCAGCTTCAACTCTGGAAACACCATATATTTT
TRBD1	TRBV7-2	16	-	TRBJ2-3	CASSLGTTGPTDTQYF	TGTGCCAGCAGCTTGGGTACGACAGGGCCCACAGATACGCAGTATTTT
-	TRBV30	16	-	TRBJ1-1	CAWSVAARGWSAEAFF	TGTGCCTGGAGTGTTGCCGCCCGGGGCTGGAGTGCTGAAGCTTTCTTT
-	TRBV5-4	15	-	TRBJ2-1	CASSLGWYSYNEQFF	TGTGCCAGCAGCTTGGGGTGGTACTCCTACAATGAGCAGTTCTTC
-	TRBV2	15	-	TRBJ1-4	CASSPDGATNEKLFF	TGTGCCAGCAGTCCTGACGGAGCAACTAATGAAAAACTGTTTTTT
-	TRBV21-1	16	-	TRBJ1-1	CASSPLDARAGTEAFF	TGTGCCAGCAGCCCACTGGACGCGAGGGCGGGCACTGAAGCTTTCTTT
TRBD1	TRBV28	15	-	TRBJ1-2	CASRQQGAGNYGYTF	TGTGCCAGCAGGCAACAGGGGGCGGGGAACTATGGCTACACCTTC
TRBD2	TRBV24-1	14	-	TRBJ2-1	CATGGEGSYNEQFF	TGTGCCACCGGGGGGGAAGGCTCCTACAATGAGCAGTTCTTC
-	TRBV6-5	16	-	TRBJ1-4	CASSYSWGGGNEKLFF	TGTGCCAGCAGTTACTCATGGGGAGGCGGGAATGAAAAACTGTTTTTT
TRBD2	TRBV5-1	15	once	TRBJ2-7	CASSSQRTSLYEQYF	TGCGCCAGCAGCTCCCAGAGGACTAGCCTCTACGAGCAGTACTTC
-	TRBV11-2	15	-	TRBJ2-7	CASSLGGGLSYEQYF	TGTGCCAGCAGCTTAGGCGGCGGGCTCTCCTACGAGCAGTACTTC
-	TRBV12-3/TRBV12-4	11	-	TRBJ1-5	CASSLNQPQHF	TGTGCCAGCAGTCTAAATCAGCCCCAGCATTTT
-	TRBV5-4	16	-	TRBJ2-7	CASSLAPALTDSVQYF	TGTGCCAGCAGCTTGGCCCCAGCGTTAACGGATTCCGTGCAGTACTTC
-	TRBV18	15	-	TRBJ2-5	CASSPRLTSSETQYF	TGTGCCAGCTCACCAAGGCTGACGTCGTCCGAGACCCAGTACTTC
TRBD1	TRBV18	14	-	TRBJ2-7	CASSPSQGAYEQYF	TGTGCCAGCTCACCATCCCAGGGGGCCTACGAGCAGTACTTC
-	TRBV30	11	-	TRBJ2-5	CAWSPSETQYF	TGTGCCTGGAGTCCGTCGGAGACCCAGTACTTC
TRBD2	TRBV27	15	-	TRBJ2-3	CASRSGSLGRGTQYF	TGTGCCAGCAGGAGCGGGTCTCTTGGGAGGGGTACGCAGTATTTT
-	TRBV7-9	12	-	TRBJ2-1	CASSLEGNEQFF	TGTGCCAGCAGCTTAGAAGGGAATGAGCAGTTCTTC
-	TRBV30	11	-	TRBJ2-1	CACSPGYEQFF	TGTGCCTGTTCCCCAGGGTATGAGCAGTTCTTC
-	TRBV30	13	-	TRBJ1-1	CAWRAQVNTEAFF	TGTGCCTGGAGAGCACAGGTGAACACTGAAGCTTTCTTT
TRBD2	TRBV25-1	14	-	TRBJ2-7	CASSVPGGHYEQYF	TGTGCCAGCAGTGTACCGGGGGGGCACTACGAGCAGTACTTC
-	TRBV10-1	13	-	TRBJ1-5	CASAGEGNQPQHF	TGCGCCAGCGCGGGGGAAGGCAATCAGCCCCAGCATTTT
-	TRBV11-2	16	-	TRBJ1-5	CASSLVGGYSNQPQHF	TGTGCCAGCAGCTTAGTGGGGGGGTATAGCAATCAGCCCCAGCATTTT